This T cell receptor beta chain was captured by sequencing in a study of T cell responses to AZD1222 COVID-19 vaccine. Looking at the study overall: Pooling of second doses given at about 4 or about 12 weeks was done. Findings of the study overall: Donors were mostly white British, more females; clonal diversity possibly underestimated. After two AZD1222 doses, spike-specific TCR breadth and depth rose versus day 0. Repertoires in all cases were sampled only once the peak T cell response had passed.

The table came from immunoSEQ multiplex PCR; TCRdb's copy has only in-frame clones and leaves some out. Of some 130,000 clones listed, roughly 87% are singletons. This clone appeared a single time. What it binds is unknown. Sequences were derived from peripheral blood, sampled on day 0 of AZD1222 vaccination. The clonotype was recovered from an adult in good health.

Here the CDR3 reads CASIRGAGNEQFF. The CDR3, as DNA: TGTGCCAGCATCCGGGGGGCCGGTAATGAGCAGTTCTTC. The J gene is TRBJ2-1, the V gene TRBV12-3 or TRBV12-4, with TRBD2 as a possible D gene (7 bases). V lost 7 bases, J lost 7 bases, and 14 bases lay in between. This CDR3 comprises 13 residues.